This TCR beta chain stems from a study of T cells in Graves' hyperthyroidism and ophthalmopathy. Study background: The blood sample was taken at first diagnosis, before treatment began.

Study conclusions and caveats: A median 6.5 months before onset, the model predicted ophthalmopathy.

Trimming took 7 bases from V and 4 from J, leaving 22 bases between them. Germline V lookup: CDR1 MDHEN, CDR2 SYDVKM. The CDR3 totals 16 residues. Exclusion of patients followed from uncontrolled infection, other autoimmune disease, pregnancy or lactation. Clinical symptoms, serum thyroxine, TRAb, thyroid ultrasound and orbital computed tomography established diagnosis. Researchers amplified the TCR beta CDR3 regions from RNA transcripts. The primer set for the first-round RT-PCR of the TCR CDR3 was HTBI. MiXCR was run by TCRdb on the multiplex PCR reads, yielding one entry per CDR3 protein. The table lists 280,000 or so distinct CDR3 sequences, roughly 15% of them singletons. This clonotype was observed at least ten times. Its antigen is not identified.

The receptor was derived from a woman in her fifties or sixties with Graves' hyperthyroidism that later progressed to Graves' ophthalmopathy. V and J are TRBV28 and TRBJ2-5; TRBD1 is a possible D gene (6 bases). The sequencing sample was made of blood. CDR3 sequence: CASNPLFRGTSETQYF. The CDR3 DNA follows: TGTGCCAGCAACCCCCTCTTCAGGGGAACGTCAGAGACCCAGTACTTC.